This T cell receptor (beta chain) was retrieved from a study of TIL therapy for anti-PD-1-resistant metastatic lung cancer. This CDR3 is built from 17 residues. Study results and limitations: TIL cultures after expansion showed higher clonality and lower diversity than baseline tumor (median about 6% vs 30%).

The immunoSEQ assay was v3. TCRdb's copy holds only in-frame clones and misses some; the assay was immunoSEQ multiplex PCR. The top ten clones hold about 6% of a sample with 45,000 to 60,000 clones, 55% to 75% of them seen once. As to time point: pre-treatment sample, taken before nivolumab and TIL therapy. The tumor samples were excised metastases, mostly pleural nodules or supraclavicular lymph nodes. Patients were adults with stage 4 NSCLC. A note on this clone: The antigen is undetermined.

The rearrangement joins TRBV21-1 to TRBJ1-1. TRBV21-1 is a pseudogene segment. The sequence was collected from a person between 25 and 79 years old with non-small cell lung cancer. Source: tumor tissue, taken at baseline. This chain's CDR3 is CASSKEVGARRYTEAFF. The CDR3 DNA follows: TGTGCCAGCAGCAAAGAGGTAGGGGCTCGGAGGTACACTGAAGCTTTCTTT.